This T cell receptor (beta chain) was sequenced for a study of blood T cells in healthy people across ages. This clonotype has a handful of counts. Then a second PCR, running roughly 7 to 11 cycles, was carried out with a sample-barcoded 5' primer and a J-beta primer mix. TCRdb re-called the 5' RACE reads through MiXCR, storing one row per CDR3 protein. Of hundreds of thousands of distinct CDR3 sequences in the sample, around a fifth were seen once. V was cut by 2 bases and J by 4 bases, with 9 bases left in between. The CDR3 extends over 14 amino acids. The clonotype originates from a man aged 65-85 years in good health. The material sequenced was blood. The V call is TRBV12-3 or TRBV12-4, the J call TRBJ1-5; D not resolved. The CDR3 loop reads CASSLFGNNQPQHF. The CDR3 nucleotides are TGTGCCAGCAGTTTATTCGGGAATAATCAGCCCCAGCATTTT.